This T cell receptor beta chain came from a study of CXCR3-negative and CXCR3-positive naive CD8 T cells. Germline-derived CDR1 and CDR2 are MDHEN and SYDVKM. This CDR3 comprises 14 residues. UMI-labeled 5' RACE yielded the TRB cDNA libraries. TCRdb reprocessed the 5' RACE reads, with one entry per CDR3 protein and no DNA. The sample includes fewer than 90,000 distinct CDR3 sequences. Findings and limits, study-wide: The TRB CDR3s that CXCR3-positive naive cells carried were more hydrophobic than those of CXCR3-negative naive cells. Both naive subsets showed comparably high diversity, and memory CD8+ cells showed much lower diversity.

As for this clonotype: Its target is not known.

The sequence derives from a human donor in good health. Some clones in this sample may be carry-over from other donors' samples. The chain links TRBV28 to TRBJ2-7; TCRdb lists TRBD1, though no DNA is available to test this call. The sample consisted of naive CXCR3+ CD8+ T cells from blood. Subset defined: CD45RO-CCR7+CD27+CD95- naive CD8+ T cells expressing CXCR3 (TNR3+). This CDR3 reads CASSLPGQGSEQYF.